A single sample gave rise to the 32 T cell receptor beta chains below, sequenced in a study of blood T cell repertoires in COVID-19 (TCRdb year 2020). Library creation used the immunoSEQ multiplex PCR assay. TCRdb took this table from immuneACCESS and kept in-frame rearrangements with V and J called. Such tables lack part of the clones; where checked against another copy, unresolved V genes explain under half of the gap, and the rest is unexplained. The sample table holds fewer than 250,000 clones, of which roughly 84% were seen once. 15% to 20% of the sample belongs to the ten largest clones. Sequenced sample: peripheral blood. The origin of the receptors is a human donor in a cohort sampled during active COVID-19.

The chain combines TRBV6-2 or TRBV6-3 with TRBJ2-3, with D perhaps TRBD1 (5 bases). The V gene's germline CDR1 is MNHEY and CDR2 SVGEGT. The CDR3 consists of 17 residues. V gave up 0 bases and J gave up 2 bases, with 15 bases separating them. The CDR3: CASSYSYSTDPTDTQYF. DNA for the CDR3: TGTGCCAGCAGTTACTCGTATTCGACAGACCCCACAGATACGCAGTATTTT.

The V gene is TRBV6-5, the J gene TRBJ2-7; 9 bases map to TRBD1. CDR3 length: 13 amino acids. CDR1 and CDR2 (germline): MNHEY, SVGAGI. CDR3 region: CASSRDRAYEQYV. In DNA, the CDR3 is TGTGCCAGCAGCCGGGACAGGGCCTATGAGCAGTACGTC.

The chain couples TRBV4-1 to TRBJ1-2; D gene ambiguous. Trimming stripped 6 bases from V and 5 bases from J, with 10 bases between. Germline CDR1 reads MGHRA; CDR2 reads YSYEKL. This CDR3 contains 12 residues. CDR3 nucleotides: TGCGCCAGCAGTTGGGAGGGATATGGCTACACCTTC. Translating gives CASSWEGYGYTF.

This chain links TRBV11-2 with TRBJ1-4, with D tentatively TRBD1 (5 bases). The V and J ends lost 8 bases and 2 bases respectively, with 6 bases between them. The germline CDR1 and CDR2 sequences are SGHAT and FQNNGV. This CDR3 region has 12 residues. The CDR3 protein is CASRQTNEKLFF. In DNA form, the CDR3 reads TGTGCCAGCCGACAGACTAATGAAAAACTGTTTTTT. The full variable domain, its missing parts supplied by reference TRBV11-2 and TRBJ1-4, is EAGVAQSPRYKIIEKRQSVAFWCNPISGHATLYWYQQILGQGPKLLIQFQNNGVVDDSQLPKDRFSAERLKGVDSTLKIQPAKLEDSAVYLCASRQTNEKLFFGSGTQLSVL.

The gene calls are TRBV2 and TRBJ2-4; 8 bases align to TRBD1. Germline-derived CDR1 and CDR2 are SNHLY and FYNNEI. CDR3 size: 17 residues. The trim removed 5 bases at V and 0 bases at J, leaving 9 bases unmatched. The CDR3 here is CASSTGDRRIAKNIQYF. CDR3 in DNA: TGTGCCAGCAGTACGGGGGACAGGAGGATAGCCAAAAACATTCAGTACTTC.

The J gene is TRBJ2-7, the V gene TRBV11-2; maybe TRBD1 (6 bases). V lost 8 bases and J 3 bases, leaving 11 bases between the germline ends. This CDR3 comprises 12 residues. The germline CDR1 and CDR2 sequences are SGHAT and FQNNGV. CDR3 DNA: TGTGCCAGCGTCAGGGGCTACTACGAGCAGTACGTC. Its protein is CASVRGYYEQYV.

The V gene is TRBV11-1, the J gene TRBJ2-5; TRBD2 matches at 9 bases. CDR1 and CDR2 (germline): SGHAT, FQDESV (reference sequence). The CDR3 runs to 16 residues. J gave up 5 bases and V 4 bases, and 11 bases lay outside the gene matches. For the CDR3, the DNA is TGTGCCAGCAGCTCCGTTTTCCGCGGGGGGGCCGAGACCCAGTACTTC. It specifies CASSSVFRGGAETQYF.

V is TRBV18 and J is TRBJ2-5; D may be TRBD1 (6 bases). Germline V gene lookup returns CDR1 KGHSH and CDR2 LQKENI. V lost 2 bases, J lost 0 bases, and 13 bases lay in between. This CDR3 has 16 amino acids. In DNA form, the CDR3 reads TGTGCCAGCTCACCAACAAAGCAGGGGTACCAAGAGACCCAGTACTTC. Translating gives CASSPTKQGYQETQYF. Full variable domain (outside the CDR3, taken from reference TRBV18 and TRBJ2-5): NAGVMQNPRHLVRRRGQEARLRCSPMKGHSHVYWYRQLPEEGLKFMVYLQKENIIDESGMPKERFSAEFPKEGPSILRIQQVVRGDSAAYFCASSPTKQGYQETQYFGPGTRLLVL.

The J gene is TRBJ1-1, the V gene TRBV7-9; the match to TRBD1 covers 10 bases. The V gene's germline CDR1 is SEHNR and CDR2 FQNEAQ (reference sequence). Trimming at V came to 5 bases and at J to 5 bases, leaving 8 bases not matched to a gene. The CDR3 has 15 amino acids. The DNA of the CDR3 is TGTGCCAGCAGCCTTGCGGACAGGGGGGAGACTGAAGCTTTCTTT. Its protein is CASSLADRGETEAFF.

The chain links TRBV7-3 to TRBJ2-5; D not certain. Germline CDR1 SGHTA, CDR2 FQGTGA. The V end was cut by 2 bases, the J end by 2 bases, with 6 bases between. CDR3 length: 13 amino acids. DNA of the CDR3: TGTGCCAGCAGCTTAGGGCTGCAAGAGACCCAGTACTTC. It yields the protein CASSLGLQETQYF.

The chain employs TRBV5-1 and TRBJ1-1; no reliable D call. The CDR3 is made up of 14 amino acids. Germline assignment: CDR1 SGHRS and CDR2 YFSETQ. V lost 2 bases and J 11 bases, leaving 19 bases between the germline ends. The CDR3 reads CASSFDVGEAAAFF. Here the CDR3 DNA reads TGCGCCAGCAGCTTTGATGTGGGTGAGGCGGCGGCTTTCTTT.

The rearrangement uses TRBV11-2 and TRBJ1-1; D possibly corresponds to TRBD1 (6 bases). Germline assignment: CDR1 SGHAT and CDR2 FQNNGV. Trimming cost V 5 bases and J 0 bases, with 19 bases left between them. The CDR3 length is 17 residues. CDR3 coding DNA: TGTGCCAGCAGCGGGGCCGACTCGGGACATCTGAACACTGAAGCTTTCTTT. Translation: CASSGADSGHLNTEAFF.

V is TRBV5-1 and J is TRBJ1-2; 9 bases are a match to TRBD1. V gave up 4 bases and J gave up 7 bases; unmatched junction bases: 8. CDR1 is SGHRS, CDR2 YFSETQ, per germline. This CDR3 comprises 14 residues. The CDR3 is CASSGEGQGIGYTF. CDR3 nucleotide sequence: TGCGCCAGCAGCGGGGAGGGACAGGGAATTGGCTACACCTTC.

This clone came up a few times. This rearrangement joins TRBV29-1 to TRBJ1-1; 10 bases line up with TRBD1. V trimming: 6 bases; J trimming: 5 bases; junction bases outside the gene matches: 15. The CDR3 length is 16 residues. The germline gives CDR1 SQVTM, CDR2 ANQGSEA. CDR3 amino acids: CSVAGRQGALNTEAFF. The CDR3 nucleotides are TGCAGCGTCGCCGGTCGACAGGGGGCGCTAAATACTGAAGCTTTCTTT.

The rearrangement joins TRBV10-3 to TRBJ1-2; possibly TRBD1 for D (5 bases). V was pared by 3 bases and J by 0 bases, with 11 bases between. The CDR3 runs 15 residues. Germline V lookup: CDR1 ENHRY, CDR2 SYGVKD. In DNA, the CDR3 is TGTGCCATCAGTGACAGGGAAGGGACTAACTATGGCTACACCTTC. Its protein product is CAISDREGTNYGYTF.

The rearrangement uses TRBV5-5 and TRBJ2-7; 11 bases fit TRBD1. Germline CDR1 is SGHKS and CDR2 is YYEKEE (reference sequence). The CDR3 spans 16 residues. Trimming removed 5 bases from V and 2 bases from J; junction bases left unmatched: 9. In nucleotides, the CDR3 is TGTGCCAGCAGTATCGGGACAGGGGGGAGAACCTACGAGCAGTACTTC. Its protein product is CASSIGTGGRTYEQYF.

This chain's CDR3 is CASTRGAGDRYEQYV. CDR3 bases: TGTGCCAGCACCCGAGGTGCTGGAGACCGCTACGAGCAGTACGTC. This sequence joins TRBV7-6 and TRBJ2-7; D is unclear. The CDR3 spans 15 residues. The V end was cut by 7 bases, the J end by 3 bases, with 19 bases between. Germline V gene lookup returns CDR1 SGHVS and CDR2 FNYEAQ.

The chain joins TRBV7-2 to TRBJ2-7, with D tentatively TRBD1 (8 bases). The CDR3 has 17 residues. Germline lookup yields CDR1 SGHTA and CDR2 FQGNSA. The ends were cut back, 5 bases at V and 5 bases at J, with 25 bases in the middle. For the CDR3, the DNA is TGTGCCAGCAGCCAGCAGGGGGCAGGACTAGATATCGACGAGCAGTACTTC. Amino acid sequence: CASSQQGAGLDIDEQYF.

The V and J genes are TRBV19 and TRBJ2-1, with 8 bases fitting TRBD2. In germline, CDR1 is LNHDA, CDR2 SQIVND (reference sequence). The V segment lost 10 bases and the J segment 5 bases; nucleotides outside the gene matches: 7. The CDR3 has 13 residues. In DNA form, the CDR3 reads TGTGCCACCAAGAGCGGGAGTCACAATGAGCAGTTCTTC. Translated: CATKSGSHNEQFF.

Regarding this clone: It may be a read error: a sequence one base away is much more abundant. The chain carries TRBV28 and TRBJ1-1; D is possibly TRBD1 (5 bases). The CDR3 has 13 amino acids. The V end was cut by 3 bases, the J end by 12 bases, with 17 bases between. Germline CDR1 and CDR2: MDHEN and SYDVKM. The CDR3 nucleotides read TGTGCCAGCAGTTTGGGGGGGGAGGGCGGGACTTTCTTT. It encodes CASSLGGEGGTFF.

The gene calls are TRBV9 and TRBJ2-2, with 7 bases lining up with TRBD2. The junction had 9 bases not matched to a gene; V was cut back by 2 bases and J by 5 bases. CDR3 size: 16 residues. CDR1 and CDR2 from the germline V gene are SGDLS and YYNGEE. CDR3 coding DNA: TGTGCCAGCAGCGTCGCCCGGGGAGGGGTAACCGGGGAGCTGTTTTTT. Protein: CASSVARGGVTGELFF. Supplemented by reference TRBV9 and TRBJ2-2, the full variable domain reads DSGVTQTPKHLITATGQRVTLRCSPRSGDLSVYWYQQSLDQGLQFLIQYYNGEERAKGNILERFSAQQFPDLHSELNLSSLELGDSALYFCASSVARGGVTGELFFGEGSRLTVL.

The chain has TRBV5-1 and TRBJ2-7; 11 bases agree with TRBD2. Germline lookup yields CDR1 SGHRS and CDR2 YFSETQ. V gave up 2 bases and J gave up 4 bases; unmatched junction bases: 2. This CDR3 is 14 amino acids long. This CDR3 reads CASSFTSGSYEQYF. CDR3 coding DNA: TGCGCCAGCAGCTTTACTAGCGGGAGTTACGAGCAGTACTTC. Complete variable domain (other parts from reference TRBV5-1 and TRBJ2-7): KAGVTQTPRYLIKTRGQQVTLSCSPISGHRSVSWYQQTPGQGLQFLFEYFSETQRNKGNFPGRFSGRQFSNSRSEMNVSTLELGDSALYLCASSFTSGSYEQYFGPGTRLTVT.

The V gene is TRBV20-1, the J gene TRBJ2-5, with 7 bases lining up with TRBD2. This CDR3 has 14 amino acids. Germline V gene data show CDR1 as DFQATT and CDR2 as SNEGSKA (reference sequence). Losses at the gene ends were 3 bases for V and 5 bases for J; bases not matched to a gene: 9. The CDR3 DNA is TGCAGTGCTAGTCAGTCGGGGGGAGTGGAGACCCAGTACTTC. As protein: CSASQSGGVETQYF.

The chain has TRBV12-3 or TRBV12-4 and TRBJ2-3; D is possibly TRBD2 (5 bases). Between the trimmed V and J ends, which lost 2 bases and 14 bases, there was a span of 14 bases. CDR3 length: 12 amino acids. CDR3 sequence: CASSLRLTVGYF. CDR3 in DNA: TGTGCCAGCAGTTTACGACTAACCGTGGGGTATTTT.

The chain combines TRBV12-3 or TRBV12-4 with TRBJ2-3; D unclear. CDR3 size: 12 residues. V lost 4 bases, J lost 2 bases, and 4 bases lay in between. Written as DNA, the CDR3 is TGTGCCAGCAGTTCCTTCACAGATACGCAGTATTTT. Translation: CASSSFTDTQYF.

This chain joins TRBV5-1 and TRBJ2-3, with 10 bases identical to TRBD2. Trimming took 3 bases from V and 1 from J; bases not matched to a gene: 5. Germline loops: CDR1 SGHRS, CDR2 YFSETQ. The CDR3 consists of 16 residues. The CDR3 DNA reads TGCGCCAGCAGCTCGGCCGGGACTAGCGGCACAGATACGCAGTATTTT. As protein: CASSSAGTSGTDTQYF.

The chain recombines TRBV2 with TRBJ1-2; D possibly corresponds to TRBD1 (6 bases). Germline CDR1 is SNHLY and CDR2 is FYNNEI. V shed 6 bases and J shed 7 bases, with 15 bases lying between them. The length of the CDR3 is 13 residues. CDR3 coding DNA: TGTGCCAGCAGCAGGGACATTTCAGGTGGCTACACCTTC. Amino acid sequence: CASSRDISGGYTF.

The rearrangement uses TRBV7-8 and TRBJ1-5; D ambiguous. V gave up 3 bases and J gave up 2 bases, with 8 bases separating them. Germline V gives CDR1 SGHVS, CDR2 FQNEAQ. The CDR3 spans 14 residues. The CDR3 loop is CASSLFPGNQPQHF. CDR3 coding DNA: TGTGCCAGCAGCTTGTTCCCCGGCAATCAGCCCCAGCATTTT.

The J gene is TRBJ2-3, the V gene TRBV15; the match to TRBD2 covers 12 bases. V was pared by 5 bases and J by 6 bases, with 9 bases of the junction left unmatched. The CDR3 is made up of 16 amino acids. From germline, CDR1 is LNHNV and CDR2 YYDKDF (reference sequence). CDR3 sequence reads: CATSSRLAGVGDTQYF. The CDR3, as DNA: TGTGCCACCAGCTCGAGACTAGCGGGAGTCGGGGATACGCAGTATTTT. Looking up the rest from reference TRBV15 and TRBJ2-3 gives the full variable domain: DAMVIQNPRYQVTQFGKPVTLSCSQTLNHNVMYWYQQKSSQAPKLLFHYYDKDFNNEADTPDNFQSRRPNTSFCFLDIRSPGLGDTAMYLCATSSRLAGVGDTQYFGPGTRLTVL.

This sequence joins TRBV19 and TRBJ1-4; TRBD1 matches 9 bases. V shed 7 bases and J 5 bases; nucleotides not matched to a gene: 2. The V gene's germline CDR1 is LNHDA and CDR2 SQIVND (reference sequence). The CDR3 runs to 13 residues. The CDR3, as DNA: TGTGCCAGTAACGGACAGGGGAATGAAAAACTGTTTTTT. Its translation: CASNGQGNEKLFF. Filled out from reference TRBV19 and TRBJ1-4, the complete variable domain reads DGGITQSPKYLFRKEGQNVTLSCEQNLNHDAMYWYRQDPGQGLRLIYYSQIVNDFQKGDIAEGYSVSREKKESFPLTVTSAQKNPTAFYLCASNGQGNEKLFFGSGTQLSVL.

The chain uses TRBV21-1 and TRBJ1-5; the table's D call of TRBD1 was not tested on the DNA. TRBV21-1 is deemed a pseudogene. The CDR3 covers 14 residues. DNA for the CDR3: TGTGCCAGCTGGACAGGGGGCGGGTATCAGCCCCAGCATTTT. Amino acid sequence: CASWTGGGYQPQHF.

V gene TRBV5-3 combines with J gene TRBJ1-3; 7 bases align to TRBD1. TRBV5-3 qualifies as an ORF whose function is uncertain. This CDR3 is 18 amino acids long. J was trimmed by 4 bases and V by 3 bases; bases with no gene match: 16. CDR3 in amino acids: CARSSPAGTDPCGNTIYF. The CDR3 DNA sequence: TGTGCCAGAAGCTCGCCGGCGGGGACAGACCCTTGCGGAAACACCATATATTTT.